This T cell receptor (beta chain) was sequenced in a study of identifying expanded T cells in peripheral blood. This CDR3 comprises 15 residues. V lost 2 bases, J lost 2 bases, and 11 bases lay in between. The germline V gene has CDR1 SGDLS and CDR2 YYNGEE. Here immunoSEQ multiplex PCR was the method, and the copy in TCRdb shows in-frame clones only, minus some. Of approximately 110,000 clones detected, 88% appear once; the ten largest clones hold approximately 8%. This clone was found once. The antigen is undetermined. Whole-study results and caveats: Across healthy donors, higher total template counts meant significantly greater two-week count variance. Over two and four weeks, about 15 and 18 clones changed, versus around 1.2 between replicates.

During the collection period, no donor immune events like infections were recorded. The clonotype originates from a person aged 18 to 75 in good health. Sequenced sample: blood. The chain employs TRBV9 and TRBJ2-1; D may be TRBD1 (6 bases). The CDR3 nucleotides are TGTGCCAGCAGCGTCCAGGGGACCCCCTACAATGAGCAGTTCTTC. It specifies CASSVQGTPYNEQFF.